This T cell receptor beta chain is from a study of shared T cell receptors in the human thymus. The CDR3 totals 15 residues. J lost 10 bases, V lost 3 bases, and 13 bases had no gene match. The germline CDR1 and CDR2 sequences are MNHEY and SVGAGI. Repertoires were generated with immunoSEQ multiplex PCR, while TCRdb's copy carries only in-frame clones and drops some. The sample yields hundreds of thousands of clones, 80% to 90% seen once. The same specimen was also included in a second study, on human thymus T cells. That source notes: Those donating were healthy Finnish infants in corrective surgery for congenital heart defects. Thymic tissue was derived from resections collected during corrective heart surgery. Unrelated individuals reportedly shared highly overlapping thymic TCR repertoires.

The sample was thymocytes. This sequence joins TRBV6-5 and TRBJ1-1; 8 bases align to TRBD1. This clonotype was obtained from a girl under two years old with a congenital heart defect. CDR3 DNA: TGTGCCAGCAGTTATGGTGGCAGGGGGCCAGGGGGAGCTTTCTTT. It is translated as CASSYGGRGPGGAFF.